This TCR beta chain was found in a study of identical twins. Study-level points and caveats: For out-of-frame beta sequences, excess twin sharing was weaker. Insertions ran lower in abundant cord blood beta clonotypes, though not in memory repertoires.

Via MiXCR, TCRdb re-called the 5' RACE reads, giving one row per CDR3 protein. The data hold about 720,000 distinct CDR3 sequences, with 18% observed a single time. With regard to this clonotype: What it binds is unknown.

The CDR3 extends over 14 amino acids. V lost 4 bases and J 3 bases, leaving 13 bases between the germline ends. The same specimen was also included in a second study, on T cells expressing NK-cell markers. That paper notes: The study found these clonotypes also leading the CD3+CD56-NKG2C+ fraction in four donors.

J is TRBJ2-7 and V is TRBV12-3 or TRBV12-4; no reliable D call. The source of this sequence is a woman aged 18-30 years in good health. Sequences were obtained from PBMCs. This chain's CDR3 is CASSSPEVGYEQYF. In nucleotides, the CDR3 is TGTGCCAGCAGTTCCCCCGAGGTGGGCTACGAGCAGTACTTC.